A single sample gave rise to the 14 T cell receptor beta chains below, sequenced in a study of T-cell memory formation after mild COVID-19 (dated by TCRdb to about 2021). Libraries were prepared through 5' RACE. This sample was sequenced with an Illumina NovaSeq 6000. TCRdb's own reprocessing of the public reads used fastp at Q25 and MiXCR and kept productive beta chains. All rows with the same CDR3 protein become a single entry with the most common DNA and genes. In all, the sample holds 470,000 or so distinct CDR3 sequences, and 20% of those were seen once. The ten largest clones represent about 8.1% of the sample. The sequenced sample was PBMCs or a T cell subset sorted from them (not recorded which). The receptors were sampled from an adult woman who had mild COVID-19 (a few samples of this study predate the infection). The sample titles of this study are shuffled in the database, so cell type and time point are left out; the donor was told from shared clones.

This sequence joins TRBV27 and TRBJ1-2; D call uncertain. The CDR3 has 15 amino acids. Germline V gene sequence: CDR1 MNHEY, CDR2 SMNVEV (reference sequence). V lost 2 bases, J lost 0 bases, and 10 bases lay in between. Here the CDR3 reads CASSLDPRANYGYTF. The DNA of the CDR3 is TGTGCCAGCAGTTTAGATCCCCGGGCTAACTATGGCTACACCTTC.

The chain couples TRBV20-1 to TRBJ1-2; D not certain. This CDR3 is built from 15 residues. The germline V and J ends were trimmed by 0 bases and 3 bases, with 14 bases remaining between them. Germline CDR1 and CDR2: DFQATT and SNEGSKA (reference sequence). The CDR3 DNA is TGCAGTGCTAGAGATCGTCAGCGAGCTCACTATGGCTACACCTTC. Its translation: CSARDRQRAHYGYTF.

The chain carries TRBV12-3 or TRBV12-4 and TRBJ1-1; TRBD1 aligns across 8 bases. J gave up 5 bases and V 4 bases, and 6 bases lay outside the gene matches. This CDR3 has 14 residues. CDR3 DNA: TGTGCCAGCAGTTCTCAGGGGGCTGGGACTGAAGCTTTCTTT. Translation: CASSSQGAGTEAFF.

The chain combines TRBV24-1 with TRBJ2-1; 8 nucleotides match TRBD1. CDR1 is KGHDR and CDR2 is SFDVKD in the germline V gene. The CDR3 runs to 16 residues. The ends lost 2 bases at V and 9 bases at J; junction bases unmatched: 11. CDR3 protein: CATSDSRSGQGGEQFF. CDR3 coding DNA: TGTGCCACCAGTGATTCACGCTCCGGACAGGGCGGTGAGCAGTTCTTC.

The chain uses TRBV20-1 and TRBJ1-1, with a tentative D call TRBD1 (6 bases). The CDR3 runs 11 residues. Per germline, CDR1 DFQATT and CDR2 SNEGSKA (reference sequence). Trimming cost V 6 bases and J 11 bases, with 16 bases left between them. The CDR3 nucleotides are TGCAGTGCGCCATCCCAGGGGTCGGCTTTCTTT. It encodes CSAPSQGSAFF.

J is TRBJ1-2 and V is TRBV7-8, with 8 bases fitting TRBD1. This CDR3 spans 14 amino acids. Germline-derived CDR1 and CDR2 are SGHVS and FQNEAQ. Losses at the gene ends were 3 bases for V and 4 bases for J; bases not matched to a gene: 4. The CDR3 loop is CASSLGDRGYGYTF. DNA of the CDR3: TGTGCCAGCAGCTTGGGTGACAGGGGCTATGGCTACACCTTC.

V gene TRBV5-1 combines with J gene TRBJ1-4; D is perhaps TRBD1 (5 bases). The V gene lost 0 bases and the J gene lost 3 bases, with 9 bases spanning the gap. The CDR3 sequence is 15 residues long. The germline V gene has CDR1 SGHRS and CDR2 YFSETQ. DNA of the CDR3: TGCGCCAGCAGCTTGGCGGCGGGGGCTAATGAAAAACTGTTTTTT. Its translation: CASSLAAGANEKLFF.

A few counts support this clonotype. The rearrangement uses TRBV7-3 and TRBJ1-1; D unresolved. Trimming stripped 5 bases from V and 7 bases from J, with 14 bases between. The CDR3 loop spans 13 amino acids. Germline loops: CDR1 SGHTA, CDR2 FQGTGA. In DNA form, the CDR3 reads TGTGCCAGCAGCCCTGAATTCCGCGGTGAAGCTTTCTTT. Translated, it gives CASSPEFRGEAFF.

The J gene is TRBJ1-2, the V gene TRBV2; D call uncertain. Trimming took 6 bases from V and 4 from J, leaving 15 bases between them. Germline loops: CDR1 SNHLY, CDR2 FYNNEI. The CDR3 extends over 14 amino acids. The CDR3 here is CASSERRVLYGYTF. CDR3 nucleotide sequence: TGTGCCAGCAGCGAACGAAGGGTCCTCTATGGCTACACCTTC.

The chain couples TRBV13 to TRBJ2-1, with TRBD2 matching over 12 bases. This CDR3 is built from 14 residues. The V segment lost 5 bases and the J segment 15 bases; nucleotides outside the gene matches: 11. CDR1 PRHDT and CDR2 FYEKMQ come from the germline V gene (reference sequence). The CDR3 region is CASSLRTSGATRFF. The CDR3 DNA reads as TGTGCCAGCAGCCTCCGGACTAGCGGGGCCACGCGGTTCTTC.

There are a few counts of this clonotype. This chain links TRBV20-1 with TRBJ1-3, with D unresolved. CDR1 and CDR2 (germline): DFQATT, SNEGSKA (reference sequence). The CDR3 extends over 15 amino acids. V was cut by 3 bases and J by 1 base, with 13 bases left in between. CDR3 loop: CSASDGSYSGNTIYF. The CDR3 DNA sequence: TGCAGTGCTAGTGATGGCTCCTATTCTGGAAACACCATATATTTT.

CDR3 in DNA: TGTGCCAGCAGTTCCGGGACTAGCGGACTCAATGAGCAGTTCTTC. Residues: CASSSGTSGLNEQFF. The J gene is TRBJ2-1, the V gene TRBV12-3 or TRBV12-4; TRBD2 matches at 11 bases. There are 15 residues in the CDR3. With 4 bases clipped from V and 6 bases from J, the junction kept 5 bases outside the gene matches.

The chain links TRBV7-9 to TRBJ1-1; 7 bases map to TRBD1. In germline, CDR1 is SEHNR, CDR2 FQNEAQ (reference sequence). The CDR3 runs 15 residues. V lost 4 bases to trimming and J lost 11 bases; unmatched junction nucleotides: 16. For the CDR3, the DNA is TGTGCCAGCAGCTACACCGGACAGGAGGGAGGGAACGCTTTCTTT. It codes for CASSYTGQEGGNAFF.

The chain employs TRBV4-2 and TRBJ2-1; 10 nucleotides match TRBD2. With V trimmed by 3 bases and J by 6 bases, 8 bases remained unmatched. Germline V gives CDR1 LGHNA, CDR2 YNFKEQ. The CDR3 extends over 16 amino acids. CDR3 bases: TGTGCCAGCAGCCAGGGCGGGACTAGCGTGACCAATGAGCAGTTCTTC. It translates to CASSQGGTSVTNEQFF.